This T cell receptor (beta chain) was sequenced in a study of blood T cell repertoires in COVID-19. CDR3 size: 13 residues. V dropped 6 bases and J dropped 1 base, with 9 bases sitting between them. The germline CDR1 and CDR2 sequences are MNHEY and SVGAGI. The repertoire was sequenced with immunoSEQ multiplex PCR; TCRdb's copy has only in-frame clones and lacks some. This table holds more than 150,000 clones, 85% to 90% found once. The clonotype originates from a man between 65 and 85 years old with active or convalescent COVID-19. The chain recombines TRBV6-5 with TRBJ1-1; D ambiguous. Sample: peripheral blood. The CDR3 DNA follows: TGTGCCAGCAGACGACTGAAGAACACTGAAGCTTTCTTT. The encoded protein is CASRRLKNTEAFF.